This T cell receptor (beta chain) originates from a study of cytomegalovirus exposure and HLA in healthy donors (dated 2017 in TCRdb). For context, the study as a whole: According to an earlier analysis of 587 of the donors, about 170 million T cells yielded approximately 120 million unique TCR beta sequences and 276 Gb of sequence data. An early release covering roughly 640 HLA-typed donors comprised 300 to 350 gigabases of sequencing data and around 80 million unique TCR sequences. Of the roughly 400 genotyped donors, over 70% fell in the genetic ancestry cluster associated with self-reported Caucasian donors. The aim of the study was to test whether cataloging public T cell receptors could identify signatures of past pathogen exposure. Using immunosequencing, the study profiled T cell repertoires from around 680 subjects and related those repertoires to cytomegalovirus serostatus. Besides the first cohort of 666 subjects, a separate validation cohort made up of over a hundred different subjects was used. To predict cytomegalovirus infection status, the study brought together high-throughput TCR immunosequencing, statistical association of individual TCRs with disease status, and machine learning. In a later analysis, previously published TCR beta repertoires from 666 donors were re-analyzed and high-resolution HLA genotyping was added so that TCR occurrence patterns could be studied. In the later analysis, no new phenotypic data were used to find candidate immune exposures; instead, reliance was placed on TCR beta sequences and their occurrence across donors. An earlier analysis of more than 450 of the donors used high-throughput TCR beta sequencing to judge whether each TCR beta V gene segment behaved as functional or pseudogenic. Alongside the repertoire data, information on donor age, sex, ethnicity and CMV serostatus was compiled. A later genetic analysis used genome-wide SNP genotypes for about 65% of the 666 donors, treating that subset as a discovery cohort. All discovery cohort repertoires had been generated on a single sequencing platform. HLA typing covered class I and class II loci at four-digit resolution. The number of donors typed differed by locus, with about 620-630 for A, B, C, DRB1 and DQB1, around 500 for DQA1, over 600 for DPA1, and around 430 for DPB1. About five DR-DQ haplotypes were handled as single units for association and clustering because linkage in the cohort was strong. On average, around 200,000 unique TCR beta nucleotide sequences were sequenced per donor among about 400 genotyped donors of the cohort, with roughly 18% of those sequences being non-productive. Results and caveats for the whole study, not just this receptor: In a later analysis, some 18,000 TCR beta sequences were associated with specific HLA alleles at a false discovery rate of 0.05. In the study, around 150 TCR beta chains were listed as associated with cytomegalovirus. Only TCR beta chains were sequenced in this cohort, and the absence of alpha or paired-chain data limited detectable features. The earlier analysis of approximately 590 of the donors excluded approximately 17 rarely observed V segments, including chromosome 9 orphons, because counts were too low. Across donors, most TCR sequences were observed very rarely, whereas some public TCRs were present in many individuals. A few of the identified cytomegalovirus-associated TCR beta chains were confirmed in vitro to be specific for cytomegalovirus antigens. In both the original and validation cohorts, the classifier was reported to diagnose cytomegalovirus status with high specificity and sensitivity. In a later analysis, the rate of TCR association differed among HLA loci, with DRB1 alleles having the most associated TCRs and HLA-C alleles having the fewest. In a later genetic analysis, fewer N-insertions in productive TCRs were reported among donors in an Asian-associated ancestry cluster than the roughly 700-donor mean. V-gene and J-gene trimming of TCR beta chains was associated with a missense DCLRE1C variant in a later genetic analysis, and the association was replicated in an independent cohort. For the cohort, immune exposure information was limited to CMV serostatus. Because HLA typing was unavailable for some donors at each locus, only the typed subset was used in association tests. A later analysis reported that several top co-occurrence clusters appeared linked to parvovirus B19, influenza, CMV and Epstein-Barr virus. According to a later analysis, most CMV-associated TCR beta chains appeared to be HLA-restricted, and the HLA associations seemed to be driven largely by CMV exposure. A later analysis found that HLA-associated TCR beta chains were more clonally expanded and had lower generation probabilities than equally common non-associated chains. The authors suggested that the approach could potentially be generalized to other disease states and immunological phenotypes. The sequencing pipeline was judged likely to have produced a cluster of highly shared sequence variants as a technical artifact. Presence/absence analyses assumed roughly uniform sequencing depth across donors, an assumption that may not hold. Assigning TCR associations to individual alleles was difficult when HLA alleles, especially DR and DQ, strongly co-occurred. Broadly in line with IMGT annotations, most TCR beta V segments showed up in productive rearrangements about 90% or about 30% of the time in an earlier analysis of some 590 of the donors. Some IMGT-functional V segments, including TRBV6-2 and TRBV6-3, could not be told apart with the 87-base-pair reads, so those segments were excluded. Correlated functional status among segregating V segments might be attributable to linkage disequilibrium, but an unknown experimental factor could not be ruled out. A further reported finding was that TCR beta sequences accurately predicted the HLA-A and HLA-B alleles for most subjects in the first cohort.

The cohort comprised 710 or so healthy bone marrow donors. At the time of sampling, every cohort member was nominally healthy, though immune exposures that went unrecorded were likely present. The donor was CMV seropositive and was included in the group of 289 seropositive cohort members. Each donor provided a peripheral blood sample, and peripheral blood mononuclear cells were used for TCR beta sequencing. The Qiagen DNeasy Blood Extraction Kit was used to extract genomic DNA from the blood cell samples. Concerning this clone itself: It has no known antigen specificity. Base qualities are not at hand, and no much larger clone is one base apart.

CDR1 and CDR2 were assigned from the germline V gene as SGHRS and YFSETQ. Reading from cysteine to phenylalanine, the CDR3 counts 16 amino acids. Only the CDR3 part of the read is kept: 48 bases, read in frame from the first base. V is trimmed back by 4 bases and J by 0 bases, and the junction contains 6 bases that no gene match accounts for. Library method: the immunoSEQ multiplex PCR assay. For the multiplex PCR, a mixture combining 60 forward primers for TCR Vbeta segments and 13 reverse primers for TCR Jbeta segments was used. The CDR3 region of rearranged TCR beta genes was amplified from genomic DNA with a multiplex PCR assay. The Illumina HiSeq System was used to sequence the amplified TCR beta libraries as 87-base-pair reads. From the authors' description of their analysis: In a later analysis, about 80 million unique TCR beta chains were counted across the approximately 670 repertoires, and roughly 11 million of these chains were shared by at least two donors. To remove PCR and sequencing errors, raw reads were error-corrected and collapsed into unique sequences using a nearest-neighbor algorithm that merged closely related sequences. CDR3 sequences were aligned to IMGT reference sequences to assign V, D and J gene segments. For a sequence to be retained, at least a six-nucleotide match to both a V gene segment and a J gene segment was required. Rearrangements were called productive when the CDR3 lacked stop codons and stayed in frame with V and J; all others were non-productive. Following IMGT convention, CDR3 was defined as the stretch from the second conserved V-encoded cysteine up to the conserved J-encoded phenylalanine. The earlier analysis of about 560 of the donors excluded any sequence lacking an unambiguous match to a single V gene segment. In an earlier analysis of 587 of the donors, V segments were called functional above 56.7% productive rearrangements and were called segregating when the between-donor standard deviation exceeded 5%. To diagnose cytomegalovirus status from the catalog of TCR beta chain sequences, a statistical classification framework was built. In a later analysis, TCR nucleotide sequences were compared against IMGT/GENE-DB human TR gene sequences so that V and J genes could be assigned. In a later analysis, CDR3 sequences and most-parsimonious VDJ recombination scenarios were assigned using the TCRdist pipeline. A later analysis defined each TCR beta chain by its CDR3 amino acid sequence plus V-gene family, and excluded reads lacking a unique V-gene family. A later analysis removed 500 to 600 highly shared, low-generation-probability nucleotide sequences to deal with suspected cross-contamination and a sequencing artifact. For each public chain, a later analysis derived a clonal expansion index from normalized ranks of inferred template counts within each repertoire. In a later analysis, generation probabilities were computed with a VDJ recombination model fitted to out-of-frame rearrangements, and the resulting probabilities were checked against IGoR. In a later analysis, TCR-TCR, TCR-HLA and TCR-CMV co-occurrence was scored with hypergeometric tests, and a repertoire-size bias correction was applied to TCR pairs. False discovery rates were estimated in a later analysis by permuting HLA or CMV assignments 20 times. In a later analysis, co-occurring TCRs were grouped using DBSCAN, with TCRdist sequence similarity added in when clustering inside HLA-allele-positive subsets. Repertoires with fewer than 30,000 or more than 120,000 public chains were left out of co-occurrence clustering, as were a handful of repertoires with anomalous nucleotide sharing. Drawn from immuneACCESS, this table holds only the in-frame rearrangements with V and J called that TCRdb kept. Clones are partly lost; checked studies trace under half to an unresolved V gene and leave the rest unexplained. V, J and clone size are taken as reported in that table, and D and trimming were inferred from the DNA itself. The sample has some 140,000 clones on record, roughly 9.6% of them singletons. Approximately 7.5% of the sample belongs to the ten largest clones.

This sequence originates from a woman aged 35 to 49 in good health and CMV-seropositive. Material: PBMCs. The chain uses TRBV5-1 and TRBJ2-1, with 8 bases matching TRBD2. The CDR3 protein: CASSQKRGSSYNEQFF. The DNA sequence reads TGCGCCAGCAGCCAGAAGCGGGGGAGCTCCTACAATGAGCAGTTCTTC.